The source of this T cell receptor beta chain is a study of graft-versus-host responses after intestinal transplantation. Assay: immunoSEQ multiplex PCR; the TCRdb copy retains only in-frame clones and omits some. The sample has fewer than 20,000 clones; around 39% are singletons. This clone counts as medium-sized. Trimming cost V 6 bases and J 0 bases, with 8 bases left between them. Germline V lookup: CDR1 SEHNR, CDR2 FQNEAQ (reference sequence). This CDR3 spans 13 amino acids. The source is a human patient who received an intestinal transplant. The V and J genes are TRBV7-9 and TRBJ1-1; no reliable D call. Sequences were derived from alloreactive CD4+ T cells from a mixed lymphocyte reaction culture, sampled before intestinal transplant. Regarding subset: CFSE-low proliferating T cells sorted from roughly 6-day pre-transplant mixed lymphocyte reaction (GvH or HvG direction). In DNA form, the CDR3 reads TGTGCCAGCAGATACGGCGTGAACACTGAAGCTTTCTTT. Encoded protein: CASRYGVNTEAFF.